Presented here are 29 T cell receptor beta chains from one specimen sequenced in a study of shared clonotypes between healthy human individuals. Positive CCR7 selection of CD45RO-negative cells yielded the naive CD8 cells, and terminally differentiated effector memory CD45RA+ cells were excluded. This table comes from immunoSEQ multiplex PCR, and its TCRdb copy is limited to in-frame clones, with some not included. The data hold around 1.9 million clones, with roughly 93% observed a single time. Sequenced material: naive CD8+ T cells from PBMCs. The receptors originated from a man aged 18 to 30 in good health. Some clones in this sample may be carry-over from other donors' samples.

The chain employs TRBV29-1 and TRBJ2-3; 11 nucleotides line up with TRBD2. Germline V gives CDR1 SQVTM, CDR2 ANQGSEA. The CDR3 is 15 residues long. The V gene end was trimmed by 5 bases and the J gene end by 2 bases; junction bases not matched to a gene: 6. DNA of the CDR3: TGCAGCGTTCACGGGACTAGCGGTTCCACAGATACGCAGTATTTT. It is translated as CSVHGTSGSTDTQYF.

About this clone: Lacking the conserved final phenylalanine or tryptophan, this CDR3 likely reflects a read error. The DNA is omitted, as the CDR3 cannot be located on it reliably, and the CDR3 follows TCRdb's listing. The chain links TRBV29-1 to TRBJ2-3; TRBD1, the table's D call, was not compared with the DNA. Germline values: CDR1 SQVTM, CDR2 ANQGSEA. The CDR3 region is 12 residues in length, termini included. The CDR3 protein is CSVEAEPLTGYL.

V and J are TRBV7-9 and TRBJ2-7; D is perhaps TRBD2 (5 bases). V lost 4 bases and J lost 3, with 19 bases in between. The germline V gene has CDR1 SEHNR and CDR2 FQNEAQ (reference sequence). The CDR3 consists of 16 residues. In DNA form, the CDR3 reads TGTGCCAGCAGCTCGAAACGAGCGGCCGCGGACTACGAGCAGTACTTC. Translating it yields CASSSKRAAADYEQYF.

CDR3 in amino acids: CASSVDSGHVAFF. For the CDR3, the DNA is TGTGCCAGCAGCGTCGATTCAGGACATGTGGCTTTCTTT. V is TRBV9 and J is TRBJ1-1; D may be TRBD1 (5 bases). Trimming left V 2 bases short and J 11 bases short, with 16 bases between. Germline assignment: CDR1 SGDLS and CDR2 YYNGEE. This CDR3 is 13 amino acids long. The whole variable domain, filled in from reference TRBV9 and TRBJ1-1, reads DSGVTQTPKHLITATGQRVTLRCSPRSGDLSVYWYQQSLDQGLQFLIQYYNGEERAKGNILERFSAQQFPDLHSELNLSSLELGDSALYFCASSVDSGHVAFFGQGTRLTVV.

The V gene is TRBV4-1, the J gene TRBJ2-7, with 7 bases fitting TRBD1. With 6 bases clipped from V and 4 bases from J, the junction kept 12 bases outside the gene matches. CDR3 length equals 15 residues. Germline CDR1 MGHRA, CDR2 YSYEKL. The CDR3 reads CASSPSRTGGYEQYF. The CDR3 DNA follows: TGCGCCAGCAGTCCGTCGCGGACAGGCGGGTACGAGCAGTACTTC.

The chain employs TRBV11-2 and TRBJ2-1; TRBD2 agrees at 13 bases. Germline-derived CDR1 and CDR2 are SGHAT and FQNNGV. V trimming: 3 bases; J trimming: 6 bases; junction bases outside the gene matches: 2. The CDR3 totals 15 residues. The CDR3 nucleotides read TGTGCCAGCAGCTTCCGGACTAGCGGGAGCAATGAGCAGTTCTTC. Translated: CASSFRTSGSNEQFF. Full variable domain (missing parts from reference TRBV11-2 and TRBJ2-1): EAGVAQSPRYKIIEKRQSVAFWCNPISGHATLYWYQQILGQGPKLLIQFQNNGVVDDSQLPKDRFSAERLKGVDSTLKIQPAKLEDSAVYLCASSFRTSGSNEQFFGPGTRLTVL.

The genes are TRBV2 and TRBJ1-1; 7 nucleotides match TRBD1. This CDR3 has 18 residues. The V gene's germline CDR1 is SNHLY and CDR2 FYNNEI. The V and J ends lost 7 bases and 4 bases, in that order; junction bases with no gene match: 21. CDR3 amino acids: CASTVSGRDRLRGTEAFF. CDR3 coding DNA: TGTGCCAGCACCGTGAGTGGTAGGGACAGACTACGAGGCACTGAAGCTTTCTTT.

The J gene is TRBJ2-2, the V gene TRBV2; D is perhaps TRBD2 (5 bases). The CDR3 is 18 residues long. Looked up from germline, CDR1 is SNHLY and CDR2 is FYNNEI. V lost 7 bases and J 0 bases, leaving 21 bases between the germline ends. The CDR3 sequence is CASTNPRTGPTNTGELFF. Here the CDR3 DNA reads TGTGCCAGCACCAACCCCCGGACTGGCCCTACGAACACCGGGGAGCTGTTTTTT.

V gene TRBV6-1 combines with J gene TRBJ1-1; a weak D match, TRBD1 (6 bases). Germline V CDR1 and CDR2: MNHNS, SASEGT. The germline V and J ends were trimmed by 2 bases and 11 bases, with 15 bases remaining between them. This CDR3 is 13 amino acids long. The CDR3 nucleotides read TGTGCCAGCAGTGAAACAGGGTTTTTCGGGGCTTTCTTT. This codes for CASSETGFFGAFF.

The chain has TRBV7-9 and TRBJ1-1; D gene unclear. Trimming pared 5 bases from V and 5 bases from J, leaving 21 bases between. This CDR3 comprises 16 residues. Germline CDR1 reads SEHNR; CDR2 reads FQNEAQ (reference sequence). This CDR3 reads CASSLEDVPPRTEAFF. CDR3 DNA sequence: TGTGCCAGCAGCCTCGAGGACGTCCCTCCTAGGACTGAAGCTTTCTTT.

The rearrangement joins TRBV15 to TRBJ2-2; the match to TRBD1 covers 12 bases. The CDR3 length is 15 residues. Germline V CDR1 and CDR2: LNHNV, YYDKDF (reference sequence). Germline trimming cut 4 bases from V and 8 bases from J; bases unmatched to any gene: 5. CDR3 sequence (DNA): TGTGCCACCAGCATGAGGGGACAGGGGGCTGGGGAGCTGTTTTTT. Residues: CATSMRGQGAGELFF.

The rearrangement joins TRBV6-1 to TRBJ2-7; no definite D call. CDR3 length: 13 residues. Germline CDR1 is MNHNS and CDR2 is SASEGT. Trimming removed 4 bases at V and 0 bases at J, with 7 bases between. The CDR3 here is CASSGLLSYEQYF. The CDR3 DNA reads TGTGCCAGCAGTGGGCTACTCTCCTACGAGCAGTACTTC.

The chain combines TRBV7-3 with TRBJ2-3; D is unclear. This CDR3 has 13 residues. Germline V gene data show CDR1 as SGHTA and CDR2 as FQGTGA. The ends were cut back, 0 bases at V and 4 bases at J, with 5 bases in the middle. DNA for the CDR3: TGTGCCAGCAGCTTAACTAGTTCAGATACGCAGTATTTT. It codes for CASSLTSSDTQYF.

This chain joins TRBV4-2 and TRBJ2-7, with 9 nucleotides matching TRBD1. This CDR3 is built from 14 residues. The J segment lost 3 bases and the V segment lost 3 bases, leaving 3 bases of the junction unmatched. Per germline, CDR1 LGHNA and CDR2 YNFKEQ. The CDR3 here is CASSQDRGGYEQYF. For the CDR3, the DNA is TGTGCCAGCAGCCAGGACAGGGGTGGCTACGAGCAGTACTTC.

This chain links TRBV5-1 with TRBJ2-7; perhaps D is TRBD1 or TRBD2 (5 bases each). V was trimmed by 4 bases and J by 2 bases, leaving 16 bases between them. CDR3 size: 15 residues. The germline CDR1 and CDR2 sequences are SGHRS and YFSETQ. In DNA form, the CDR3 reads TGCGCCAGCAGCCCCCCGGGGCAGGGTCCCTACGAGCAGTACTTC. This codes for CASSPPGQGPYEQYF.

The V and J genes are TRBV10-3 and TRBJ2-7; tentatively, D is TRBD1 (5 bases). The CDR3 extends over 12 amino acids. Trimming shortened V by 3 bases and J by 5 bases, and 8 bases separated the two germline ends. The germline CDR1 and CDR2 sequences are ENHRY and SYGVKD. The CDR3 reads CAISDSTDEQYF. The DNA of the CDR3 is TGTGCCATCAGTGATTCGACAGACGAGCAGTACTTC.

The CDR3: CASSLELRTSGTETQYF. CDR3 DNA sequence: TGTGCCAGCAGCTTGGAATTAAGGACTAGCGGGACGGAGACCCAGTACTTC. This chain joins TRBV5-4 and TRBJ2-5, with TRBD2 identical over 12 bases. This CDR3 has 17 amino acids. The germline CDR1 and CDR2 sequences are SGHNT and YYREEE (reference sequence). V gave up 0 bases and J gave up 5 bases; unmatched junction bases: 8.

The V and J genes are TRBV4-3 and TRBJ2-7, with D possibly called TRBD1 or TRBD2 (6 bases each). Germline V CDR1 and CDR2: LGHNA, YSLEER. V was cut by 0 bases and J by 6 bases, with 12 bases left in between. This CDR3 is built from 14 residues. The CDR3 reads CASSQDEGGGEQYF. CDR3 nucleotides: TGCGCCAGCAGCCAAGATGAAGGGGGAGGCGAGCAGTACTTC.

In regard to this clone: Other DNA sequences in this specimen translate into the identical CDR3. The chain has TRBV9 and TRBJ1-2; D gene uncertain. The CDR3 sequence is 14 residues long. CDR1 SGDLS and CDR2 YYNGEE come from the germline V gene. V gave up 0 bases and J gave up 4 bases, with 10 bases separating them. The CDR3 spells CASSVDGRSYGYTF. For the CDR3, the DNA is TGTGCCAGCAGCGTAGACGGCAGATCCTATGGCTACACCTTC.

The chain employs TRBV6-6 and TRBJ2-4; D gene ambiguous. The germline V gene encodes CDR1 MNHNY and CDR2 SVGAGI (reference sequence). The V gene lost 2 bases and the J gene lost 6 bases, with 11 bases spanning the gap. The CDR3 covers 14 residues. The CDR3 region has the DNA TGTGCCAGCAGTTACGACAACCCTGGAAACATTCAGTACTTC. Translated: CASSYDNPGNIQYF.

The rearrangement links TRBV28 to TRBJ1-5; D unresolved. V was cut by 10 bases and J by 6 bases, with 19 bases left in between. In germline, CDR1 is MDHEN, CDR2 SYDVKM. This CDR3 contains 14 residues. CDR3 nucleotides: TGTGCCACCGCATTCCCGGATCTTGGTCAGCCCCAGCATTTT. It yields the protein CATAFPDLGQPQHF.

This sequence joins TRBV10-3 and TRBJ1-6; no clear D gene. The CDR3 consists of 15 residues. The ends were cut back, 0 bases at V and 4 bases at J, with 7 bases in the middle. Germline CDR1 is ENHRY and CDR2 is SYGVKD. The CDR3 region is CAISESNTYNSPLHF. In DNA form, the CDR3 reads TGTGCCATCAGTGAGTCAAACACATATAATTCACCCCTCCACTTT.

The chain joins TRBV27 to TRBJ2-7; D unresolved. The germline gives CDR1 MNHEY, CDR2 SMNVEV (reference sequence). This CDR3 has 13 residues. V lost 0 bases, J lost 6 bases, and 9 bases lay in between. Here the CDR3 DNA reads TGTGCCAGCAGTTTATCAGCGTGGAGCGAGCAGTACTTC. This translates into CASSLSAWSEQYF.

The rearrangement joins TRBV29-1 to TRBJ1-5; TRBD1 aligns across 9 bases. This CDR3 is 13 amino acids long. After removal of 5 bases from V and 5 bases from J, the junction contained 4 bases not matched to a gene. Germline lookup yields CDR1 SQVTM and CDR2 ANQGSEA. The CDR3 loop is CSVFTGGDQPQHF. The CDR3 DNA is TGCAGCGTTTTTACAGGGGGCGATCAGCCCCAGCATTTT.

The CDR3 bases are TGTGCCAGCAGCTTAAACTACAGGGGATCCTACGAGCAGTACTTC. It translates to CASSLNYRGSYEQYF. This chain uses TRBV7-9 with TRBJ2-7; 7 bases align to TRBD1. Germline values: CDR1 SEHNR, CDR2 FQNEAQ (reference sequence). The V and J ends lost 2 bases and 1 base, in that order; junction bases with no gene match: 5. The CDR3 consists of 15 residues.

The chain combines TRBV28 with TRBJ2-7; D is undetermined. The CDR3 consists of 15 residues. CDR1 MDHEN and CDR2 SYDVKM come from the germline V gene. V was trimmed by 5 bases and J by 4 bases, leaving 18 bases between them. CDR3 residues: CASSTRDSPRYEQYF. Written as DNA, the CDR3 is TGTGCCAGCAGTACCCGTGATAGTCCGAGATACGAGCAGTACTTC.

J is TRBJ2-2 and V is TRBV7-2; D uncertain. The germline V and J ends were trimmed by 5 bases and 2 bases, with 9 bases remaining between them. The CDR3 consists of 14 residues. Germline V gene data show CDR1 as SGHTA and CDR2 as FQGNSA. The chain's CDR3 is CASSPISNTGELFF. The CDR3, as DNA: TGTGCCAGCAGCCCGATCAGCAACACCGGGGAGCTGTTTTTT.

This clone occurred once. This same CDR3 is encoded by further DNA sequences in the sample. V and J are TRBV27 and TRBJ2-7; D is unresolved. In germline, CDR1 is MNHEY, CDR2 SMNVEV (reference sequence). The CDR3 contains 13 residues. V was shortened by 2 bases and J by 0 bases, with 5 bases between the two germline ends. The chain's CDR3 is CASSLLTSYEQYF. CDR3 DNA sequence: TGTGCCAGCAGTTTACTGACCTCCTACGAGCAGTACTTC.

This chain joins TRBV28 and TRBJ2-7, with a weak D call TRBD2 (6 bases). This CDR3 is 17 amino acids long. The ends were cut back, 3 bases at V and 1 base at J, with 19 bases in the middle. Germline V gene data show CDR1 as MDHEN and CDR2 as SYDVKM. CDR3 DNA sequence: TGTGCCAGCAGTTTCCTGGGACTCCGGTTTCGTTCCTACGAGCAGTACTTC. Translating gives CASSFLGLRFRSYEQYF.